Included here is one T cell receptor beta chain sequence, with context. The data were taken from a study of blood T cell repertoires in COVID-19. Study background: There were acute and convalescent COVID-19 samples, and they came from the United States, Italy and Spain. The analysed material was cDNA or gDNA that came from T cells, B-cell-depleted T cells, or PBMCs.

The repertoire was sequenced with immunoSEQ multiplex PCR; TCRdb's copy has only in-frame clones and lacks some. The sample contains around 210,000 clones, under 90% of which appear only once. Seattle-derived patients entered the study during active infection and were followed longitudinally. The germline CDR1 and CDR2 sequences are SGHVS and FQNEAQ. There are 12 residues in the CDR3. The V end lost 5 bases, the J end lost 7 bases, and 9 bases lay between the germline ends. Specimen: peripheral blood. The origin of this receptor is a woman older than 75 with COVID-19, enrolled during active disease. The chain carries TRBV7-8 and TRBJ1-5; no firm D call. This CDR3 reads CASSQWPQPQHF. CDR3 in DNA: TGTGCCAGCAGCCAATGGCCCCAGCCCCAGCATTTT.